This TCR beta chain appears in the sequencing data of a study of T-cell reconstitution after alpha-beta-depleted transplantation in children. Library preparation (for TCRbeta) was performed with unique molecular identifiers. TCRdb reprocessed the PCR reads with MiXCR, giving one entry per CDR3 protein. The sample lists 65,000 to 90,000 distinct CDR3 sequences, under 13% occurring once. This clonotype has at least ten counts. This CDR3 spans 15 amino acids. Germline V gives CDR1 SGHKS, CDR2 YYEKEE (reference sequence). With V trimmed by 3 bases and J by 1 base, 3 bases remained unmatched. The sequence was obtained from a boy between 10 and 17 years old with acute myeloid leukemia, due to receive a stem cell transplant. The genes are TRBV5-5 and TRBJ2-5; 10 bases agree with TRBD2. Sample: PBMCs, taken before TCRalphabeta/CD19-depleted stem cell transplant. In DNA, the CDR3 is TGTGCCAGCAGCTCCATAGCGGGAGGCCAAGAGACCCAGTACTTC. The encoded protein is CASSSIAGGQETQYF.